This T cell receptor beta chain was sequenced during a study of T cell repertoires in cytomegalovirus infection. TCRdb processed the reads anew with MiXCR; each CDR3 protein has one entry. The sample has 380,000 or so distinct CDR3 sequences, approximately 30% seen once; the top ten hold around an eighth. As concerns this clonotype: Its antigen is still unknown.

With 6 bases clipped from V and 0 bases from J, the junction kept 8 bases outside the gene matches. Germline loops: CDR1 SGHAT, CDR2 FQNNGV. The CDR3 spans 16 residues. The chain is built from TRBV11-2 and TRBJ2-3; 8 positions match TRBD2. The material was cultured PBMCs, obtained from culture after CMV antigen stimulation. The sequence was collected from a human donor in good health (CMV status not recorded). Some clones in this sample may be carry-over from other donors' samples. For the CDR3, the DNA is TGTGCCAGCAGGGTACCCGGGACTAGGAGCACAGATACGCAGTATTTT. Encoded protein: CASRVPGTRSTDTQYF.